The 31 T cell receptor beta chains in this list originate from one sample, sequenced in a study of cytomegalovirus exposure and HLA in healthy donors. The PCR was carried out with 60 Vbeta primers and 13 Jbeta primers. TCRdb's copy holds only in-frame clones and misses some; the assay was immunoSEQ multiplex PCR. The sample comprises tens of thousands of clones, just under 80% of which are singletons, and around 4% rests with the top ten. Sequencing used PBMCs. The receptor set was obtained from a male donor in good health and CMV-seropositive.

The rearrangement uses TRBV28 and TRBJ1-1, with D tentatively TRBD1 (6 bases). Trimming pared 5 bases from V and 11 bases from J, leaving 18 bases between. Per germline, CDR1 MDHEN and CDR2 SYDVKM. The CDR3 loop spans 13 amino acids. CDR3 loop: CASSLLGGAGAFF. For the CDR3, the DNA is TGTGCCAGCAGTCTCCTGGGGGGGGCGGGGGCTTTCTTT.

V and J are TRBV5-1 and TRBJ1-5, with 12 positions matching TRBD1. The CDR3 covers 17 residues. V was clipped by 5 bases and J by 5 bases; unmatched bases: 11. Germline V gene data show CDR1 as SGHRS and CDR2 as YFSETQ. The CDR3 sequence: CASSSGTGGGVDQPQHF. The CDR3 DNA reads TGCGCCAGCAGTTCCGGGACAGGGGGCGGCGTCGATCAGCCCCAGCATTTT.

The CDR3 DNA sequence: TGTGCCTGGCTATTCCAGGGGGCTAGTTACAATGAGCAGTTCTTC. The encoded protein is CAWLFQGASYNEQFF. The J gene is TRBJ2-1, the V gene TRBV30, with TRBD1 identical over 8 bases. CDR1 and CDR2 from the germline V gene are GTSNPN and SVGIG (reference sequence). The CDR3 runs 15 residues. The junction had 10 bases not matched to a gene; V was cut back by 5 bases and J by 4 bases.

CDR3: CASSPRYRVSNEKLFF. The CDR3 DNA sequence: TGCGCCAGCAGCCCTAGGTACAGGGTGAGTAATGAAAAACTGTTTTTT. The genes are TRBV5-1 and TRBJ1-4; maybe TRBD1 (6 bases). Trimming shortened V by 4 bases and J by 4 bases, and 17 bases separated the two germline ends. In germline, CDR1 is SGHRS, CDR2 YFSETQ. The CDR3 is 16 amino acids.

This chain's CDR3 is CASSLVEGRGYTF. The CDR3 coding sequence is TGTGCCAGCAGCTTGGTGGAGGGACGCGGCTACACCTTC. The J gene is TRBJ1-2, the V gene TRBV5-6, with a weak D call TRBD1 (5 bases). The CDR3 sequence is 13 residues long. With 0 bases removed from V and 8 bases from J, the gap between germline ends came to 11 bases. The germline CDR1 and CDR2 sequences are SGHDT and YYEEEE.

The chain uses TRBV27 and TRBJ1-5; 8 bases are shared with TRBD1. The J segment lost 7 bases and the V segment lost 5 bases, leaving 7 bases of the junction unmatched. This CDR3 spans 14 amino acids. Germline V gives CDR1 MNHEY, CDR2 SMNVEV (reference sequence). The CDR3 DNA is TGTGCCAGCAGTCCCCAGGGGGCTGAGCAGCCCCAGCATTTT. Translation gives CASSPQGAEQPQHF.

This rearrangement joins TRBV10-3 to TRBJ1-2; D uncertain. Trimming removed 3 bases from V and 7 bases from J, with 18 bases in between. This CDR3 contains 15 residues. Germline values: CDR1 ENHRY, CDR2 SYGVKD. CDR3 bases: TGTGCCATCAGTGAAGCGGTAGTAGCAAGTCGTGGCTACACCTTC. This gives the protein CAISEAVVASRGYTF.

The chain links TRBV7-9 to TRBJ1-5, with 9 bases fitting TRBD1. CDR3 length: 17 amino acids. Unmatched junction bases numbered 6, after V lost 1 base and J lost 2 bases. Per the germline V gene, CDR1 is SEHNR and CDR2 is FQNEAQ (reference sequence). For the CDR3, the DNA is TGTGCCAGCAGCTTAGGTGGGACAGGGATGGGCAATCAGCCCCAGCATTTT. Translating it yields CASSLGGTGMGNQPQHF.

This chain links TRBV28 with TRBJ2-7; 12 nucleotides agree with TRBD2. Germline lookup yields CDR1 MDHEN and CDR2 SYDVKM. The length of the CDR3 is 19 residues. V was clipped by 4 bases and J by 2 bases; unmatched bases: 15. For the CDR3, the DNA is TGTGCCAGCAGTTCACCCACTAGCGGGGGGCCTTTACCTGCCTACGAGCAGTACTTC. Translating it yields CASSSPTSGGPLPAYEQYF.

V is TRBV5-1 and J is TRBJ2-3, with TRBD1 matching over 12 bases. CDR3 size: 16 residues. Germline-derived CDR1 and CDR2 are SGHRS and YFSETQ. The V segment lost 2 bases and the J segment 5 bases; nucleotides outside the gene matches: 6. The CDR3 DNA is TGCGCCAGCAGCTTTACCGGGACAGGGGGCGGAGATACGCAGTATTTT. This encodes CASSFTGTGGGDTQYF.

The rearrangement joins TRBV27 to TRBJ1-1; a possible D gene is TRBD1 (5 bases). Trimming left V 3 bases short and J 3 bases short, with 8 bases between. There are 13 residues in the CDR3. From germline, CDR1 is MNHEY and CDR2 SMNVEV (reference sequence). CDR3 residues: CASSFLGDTEAFF. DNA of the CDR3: TGTGCCAGCAGTTTCTTAGGGGACACTGAAGCTTTCTTT.

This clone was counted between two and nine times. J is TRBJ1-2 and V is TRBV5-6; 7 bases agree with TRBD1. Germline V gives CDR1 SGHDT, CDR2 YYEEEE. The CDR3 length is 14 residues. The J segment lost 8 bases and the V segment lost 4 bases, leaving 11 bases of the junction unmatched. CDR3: CASSRQGTIRGYTF. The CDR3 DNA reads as TGTGCCAGCAGCAGACAGGGAACTATAAGGGGCTACACCTTC.

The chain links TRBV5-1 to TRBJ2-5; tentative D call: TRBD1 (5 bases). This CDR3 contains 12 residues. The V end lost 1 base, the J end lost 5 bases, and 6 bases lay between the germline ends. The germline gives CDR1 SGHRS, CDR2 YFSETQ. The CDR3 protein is CASSLKGETQYF. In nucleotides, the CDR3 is TGCGCCAGCAGCTTGAAGGGGGAGACCCAGTACTTC.

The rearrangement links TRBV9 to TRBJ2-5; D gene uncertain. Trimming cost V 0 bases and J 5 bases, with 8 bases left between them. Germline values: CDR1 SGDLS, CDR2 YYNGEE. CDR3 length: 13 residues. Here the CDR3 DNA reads TGTGCCAGCAGCGTAGCCCTCCTGGAGACCCAGTACTTC. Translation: CASSVALLETQYF. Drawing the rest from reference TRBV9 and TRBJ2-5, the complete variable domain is DSGVTQTPKHLITATGQRVTLRCSPRSGDLSVYWYQQSLDQGLQFLIQYYNGEERAKGNILERFSAQQFPDLHSELNLSSLELGDSALYFCASSVALLETQYFGPGTRLLVL.

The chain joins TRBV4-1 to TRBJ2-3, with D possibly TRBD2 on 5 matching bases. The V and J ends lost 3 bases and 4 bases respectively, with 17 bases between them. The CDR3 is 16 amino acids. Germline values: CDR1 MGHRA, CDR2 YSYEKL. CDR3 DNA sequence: TGCGCCAGCAGCCACCAACCCGGAGGCGGACCAGATACGCAGTATTTT. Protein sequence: CASSHQPGGGPDTQYF.

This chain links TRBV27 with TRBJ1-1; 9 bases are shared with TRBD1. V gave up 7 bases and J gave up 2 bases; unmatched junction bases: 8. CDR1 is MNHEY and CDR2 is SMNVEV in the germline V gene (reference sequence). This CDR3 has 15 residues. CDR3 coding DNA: TGTGCCAGCACCGGACAGGGGACTATCAACACTGAAGCTTTCTTT. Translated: CASTGQGTINTEAFF.

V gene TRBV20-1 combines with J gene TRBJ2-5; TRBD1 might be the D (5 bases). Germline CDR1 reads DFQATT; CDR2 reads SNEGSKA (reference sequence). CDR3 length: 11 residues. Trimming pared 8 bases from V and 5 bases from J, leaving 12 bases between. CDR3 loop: CSYRSSETQYF. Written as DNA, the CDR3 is TGCAGTTACAGGTCATCTGAGACCCAGTACTTC.

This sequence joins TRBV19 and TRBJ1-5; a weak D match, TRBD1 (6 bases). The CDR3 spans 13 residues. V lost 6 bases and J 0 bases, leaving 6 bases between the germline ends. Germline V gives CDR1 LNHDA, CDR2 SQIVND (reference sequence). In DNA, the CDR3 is TGTGCCAGTAGGGACAGTAGCAATCAGCCCCAGCATTTT. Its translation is CASRDSSNQPQHF.

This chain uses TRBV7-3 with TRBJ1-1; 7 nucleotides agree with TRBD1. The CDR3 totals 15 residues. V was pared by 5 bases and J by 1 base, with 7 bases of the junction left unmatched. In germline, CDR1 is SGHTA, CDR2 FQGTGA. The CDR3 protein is CASSPGAGGNTEAFF. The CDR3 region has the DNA TGTGCCAGCAGCCCAGGGGCAGGGGGGAACACTGAAGCTTTCTTT.

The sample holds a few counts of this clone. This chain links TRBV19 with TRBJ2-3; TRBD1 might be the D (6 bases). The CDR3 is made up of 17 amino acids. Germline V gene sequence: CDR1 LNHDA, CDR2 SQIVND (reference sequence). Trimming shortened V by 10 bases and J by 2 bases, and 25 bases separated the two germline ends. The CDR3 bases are TGTGCCACGCGCGCGGCAGGGGAATGGAAAAACACAGATACGCAGTATTTT. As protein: CATRAAGEWKNTDTQYF.

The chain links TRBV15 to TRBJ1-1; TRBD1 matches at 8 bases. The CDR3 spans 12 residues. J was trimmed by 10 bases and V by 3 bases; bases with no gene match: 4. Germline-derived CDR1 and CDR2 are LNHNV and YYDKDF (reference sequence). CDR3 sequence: CATSRADRGAFF. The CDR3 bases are TGTGCCACCAGCAGGGCTGACAGGGGAGCTTTCTTT.

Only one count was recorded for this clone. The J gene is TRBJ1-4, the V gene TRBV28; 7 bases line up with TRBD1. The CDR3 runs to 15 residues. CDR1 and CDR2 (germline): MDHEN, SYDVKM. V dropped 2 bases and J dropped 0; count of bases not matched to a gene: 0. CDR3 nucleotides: TGTGCCAGCAGTTTAAGGGGGCCAACTAATGAAAAACTGTTTTTT. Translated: CASSLRGPTNEKLFF.

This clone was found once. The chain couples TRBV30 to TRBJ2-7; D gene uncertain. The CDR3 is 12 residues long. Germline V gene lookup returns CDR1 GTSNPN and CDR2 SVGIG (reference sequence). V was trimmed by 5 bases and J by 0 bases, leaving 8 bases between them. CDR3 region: CAWGSSSYEQYF. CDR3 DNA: TGTGCCTGGGGATCTAGCTCCTACGAGCAGTACTTC.

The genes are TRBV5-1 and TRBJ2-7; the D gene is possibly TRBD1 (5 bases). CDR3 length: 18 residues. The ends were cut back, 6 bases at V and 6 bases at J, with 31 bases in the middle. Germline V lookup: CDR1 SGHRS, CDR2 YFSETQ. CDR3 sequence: CASTLSGVGLGPVTEQYF. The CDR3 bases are TGCGCCAGCACCCTTTCAGGAGTGGGCTTGGGGCCCGTTACCGAGCAGTACTTC. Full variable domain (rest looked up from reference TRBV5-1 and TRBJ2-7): KAGVTQTPRYLIKTRGQQVTLSCSPISGHRSVSWYQQTPGQGLQFLFEYFSETQRNKGNFPGRFSGRQFSNSRSEMNVSTLELGDSALYLCASTLSGVGLGPVTEQYFGPGTRLTVT.

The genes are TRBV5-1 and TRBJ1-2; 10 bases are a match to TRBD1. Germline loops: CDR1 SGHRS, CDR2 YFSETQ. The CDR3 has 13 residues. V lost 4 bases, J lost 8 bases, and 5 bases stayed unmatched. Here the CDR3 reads CASSPGQGRGYTF. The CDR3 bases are TGCGCCAGCAGCCCGGGACAGGGGCGGGGCTACACCTTC.

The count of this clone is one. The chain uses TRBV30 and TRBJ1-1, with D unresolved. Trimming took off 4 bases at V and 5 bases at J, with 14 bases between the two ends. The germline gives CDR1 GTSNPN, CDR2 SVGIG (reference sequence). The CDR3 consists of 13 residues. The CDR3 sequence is CAWTFSTGTEAFF. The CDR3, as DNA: TGTGCCTGGACCTTCTCAACGGGGACTGAAGCTTTCTTT.

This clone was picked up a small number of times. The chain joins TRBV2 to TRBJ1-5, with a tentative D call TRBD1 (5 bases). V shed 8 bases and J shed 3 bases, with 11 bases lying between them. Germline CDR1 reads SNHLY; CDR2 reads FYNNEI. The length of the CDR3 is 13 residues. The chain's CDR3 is CASGHGDNQPQHF. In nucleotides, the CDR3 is TGTGCCAGCGGACACGGAGACAATCAGCCCCAGCATTTT.

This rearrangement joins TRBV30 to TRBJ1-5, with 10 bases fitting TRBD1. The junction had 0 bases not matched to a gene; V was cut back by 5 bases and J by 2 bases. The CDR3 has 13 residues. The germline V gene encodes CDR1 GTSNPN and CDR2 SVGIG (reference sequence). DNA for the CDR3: TGTGCCTGGGGACAGGGGGGCAATCAGCCCCAGCATTTT. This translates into CAWGQGGNQPQHF.

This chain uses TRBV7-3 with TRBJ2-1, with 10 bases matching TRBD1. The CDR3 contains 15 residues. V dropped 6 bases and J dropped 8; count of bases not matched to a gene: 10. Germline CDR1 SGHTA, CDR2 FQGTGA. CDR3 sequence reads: CASRIGQGGYDEQFF. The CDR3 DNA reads TGTGCCAGCAGAATAGGACAGGGGGGTTACGATGAGCAGTTCTTC.

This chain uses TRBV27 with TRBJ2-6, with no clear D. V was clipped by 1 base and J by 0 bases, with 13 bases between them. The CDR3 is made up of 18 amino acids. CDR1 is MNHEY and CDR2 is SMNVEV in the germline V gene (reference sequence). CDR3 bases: TGTGCCAGCAGTTTATTAGGCAGTAGGAGCTCTGGGGCCAACGTCCTGACTTTC. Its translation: CASSLLGSRSSGANVLTF.

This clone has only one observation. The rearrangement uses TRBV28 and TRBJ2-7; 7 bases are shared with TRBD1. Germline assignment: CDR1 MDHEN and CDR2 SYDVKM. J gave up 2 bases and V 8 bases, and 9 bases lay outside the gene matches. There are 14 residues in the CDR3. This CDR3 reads CASLRDSFTYEQYF. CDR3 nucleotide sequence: TGTGCCAGCCTTCGGGACAGCTTTACCTACGAGCAGTACTTC.